The clone carrying this T cell receptor (beta chain) is a singleton in its sample. Profiling relied on immunoSEQ multiplex PCR, and the TCRdb table lists in-frame clones only, not all of them. The sample consists of about 76,000 clones, around 84% of them appearing once. The CDR3 extends over 14 amino acids. Trimming took off 1 base at V and 2 bases at J, with 6 bases between the two ends. CDR1 and CDR2 (germline): SEHNR, FQNEAQ (reference sequence). The data originate from a study of OX40 agonist ivuxolimab in advanced cancers. Material: CD4+ or CD8+ T cells sorted from blood, obtained in a trial of the OX40 agonist ivuxolimab. The J gene is TRBJ2-1, the V gene TRBV7-9; D gene uncertain. The TCR comes from an adult with an advanced solid tumor such as melanoma, head and neck, liver or kidney cancer. For the CDR3, the DNA is TGTGCCAGCAGCTTAGACGGTACCTACAATGAGCAGTTCTTC. Translated: CASSLDGTYNEQFF. Supplemented by reference TRBV7-9 and TRBJ2-1, the full variable domain reads DTGVSQNPRHKITKRGQNVTFRCDPISEHNRLYWYRQTLGQGPEFLTYFQNEAQLEKSRLLSDRFSAERPKGSFSTLEIQRTEQGDSAMYLCASSLDGTYNEQFFGPGTRLTVL.